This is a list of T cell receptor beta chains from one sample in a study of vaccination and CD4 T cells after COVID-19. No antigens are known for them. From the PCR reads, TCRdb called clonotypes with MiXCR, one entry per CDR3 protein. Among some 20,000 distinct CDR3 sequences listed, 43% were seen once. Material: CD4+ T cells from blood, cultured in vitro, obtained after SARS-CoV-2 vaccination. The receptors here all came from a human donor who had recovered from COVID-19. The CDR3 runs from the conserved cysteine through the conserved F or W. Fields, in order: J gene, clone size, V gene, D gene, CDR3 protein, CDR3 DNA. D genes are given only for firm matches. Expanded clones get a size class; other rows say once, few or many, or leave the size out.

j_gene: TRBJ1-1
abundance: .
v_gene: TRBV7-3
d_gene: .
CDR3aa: CASSLTFGLNTEAFF
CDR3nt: TGTGCCAGCAGCTTAACGTTCGGGTTGAACACTGAAGCTTTCTTT

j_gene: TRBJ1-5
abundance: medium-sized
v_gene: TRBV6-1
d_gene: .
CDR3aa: CASSEFGSQVQPQHF
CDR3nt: TGTGCCAGCAGTGAATTCGGGAGTCAGGTCCAGCCCCAGCATTTT

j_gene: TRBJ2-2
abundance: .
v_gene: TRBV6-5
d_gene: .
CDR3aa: CASSYSRVAGGRTGELFF
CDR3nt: TGTGCCAGCAGTTACTCGAGAGTCGCTGGGGGCAGGACCGGGGAGCTGTTTTTT

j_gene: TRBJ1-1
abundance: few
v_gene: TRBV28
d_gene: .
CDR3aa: CASSFQGSNTEAFF
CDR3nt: TGTGCCAGCAGTTTTCAGGGATCGAACACTGAAGCTTTCTTT

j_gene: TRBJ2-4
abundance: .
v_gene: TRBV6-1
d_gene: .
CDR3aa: CASSATRNLAKNIQYF
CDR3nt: TGTGCCAGCAGTGCCACAAGGAATTTGGCCAAAAACATTCAGTACTTC

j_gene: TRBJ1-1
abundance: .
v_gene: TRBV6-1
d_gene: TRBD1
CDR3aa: CASSRQGFGAFF
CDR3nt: TGTGCCAGCAGTCGACAGGGATTCGGAGCTTTCTTT

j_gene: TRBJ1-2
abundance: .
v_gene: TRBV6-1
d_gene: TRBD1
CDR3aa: CASSARQGAEGHTF
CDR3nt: TGTGCCAGCAGTGCCCGACAGGGGGCGGAAGGCCACACCTTC

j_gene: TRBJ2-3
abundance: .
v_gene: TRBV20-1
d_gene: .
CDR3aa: CSASPPGESTDTQYF
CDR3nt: TGCAGTGCTAGCCCCCCCGGCGAGAGCACAGATACGCAGTATTTT

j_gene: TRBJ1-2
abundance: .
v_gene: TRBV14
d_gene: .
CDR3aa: CASSQVPNYGYTF
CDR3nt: TGTGCCAGCAGCCAAGTCCCCAACTATGGCTACACCTTC

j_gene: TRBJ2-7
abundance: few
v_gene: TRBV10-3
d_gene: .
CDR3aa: CAISVEGYEQYF
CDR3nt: TGTGCCATCAGTGTCGAGGGTTACGAGCAGTACTTC

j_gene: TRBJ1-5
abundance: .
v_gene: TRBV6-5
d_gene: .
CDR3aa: CASSYRQGNQPQHF
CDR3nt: TGTGCCAGCAGTTACCGCCAGGGGAATCAGCCCCAGCATTTT

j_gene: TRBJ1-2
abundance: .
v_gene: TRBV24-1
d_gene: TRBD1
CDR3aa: CATSDPTGENYGYTF
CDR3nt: TGTGCCACCAGTGACCCGACAGGGGAGAACTATGGCTACACCTTC

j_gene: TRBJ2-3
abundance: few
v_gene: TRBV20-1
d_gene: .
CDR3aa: CSAIRPGASDTQYF
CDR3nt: TGCAGTGCGATTCGGCCGGGAGCATCAGATACGCAGTATTTT

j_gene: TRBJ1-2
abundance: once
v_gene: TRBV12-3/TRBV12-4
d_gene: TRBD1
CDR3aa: CASSEYGTAYGYTF
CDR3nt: TGTGCCAGCAGTGAATATGGGACAGCCTATGGCTACACCTTC

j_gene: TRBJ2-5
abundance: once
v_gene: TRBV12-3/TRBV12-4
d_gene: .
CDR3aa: CASSLGQKETQYF
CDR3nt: TGTGCCAGCAGTTTGGGCCAGAAAGAGACCCAGTACTTC

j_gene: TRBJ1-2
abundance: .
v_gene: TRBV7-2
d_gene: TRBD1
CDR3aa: CASSPATGVNYGYTF
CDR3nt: TGTGCCAGCAGCCCCGCGACAGGGGTTAACTATGGCTACACCTTC

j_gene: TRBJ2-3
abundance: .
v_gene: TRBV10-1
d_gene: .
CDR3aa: CASSEYRLADTQYF
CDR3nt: TGCGCCAGCAGTGAATACAGGTTGGCAGATACGCAGTATTTT

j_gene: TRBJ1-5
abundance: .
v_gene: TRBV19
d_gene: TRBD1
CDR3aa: CASSVGEAGQRVTVDQPQHF
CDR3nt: TGTGCCAGTAGCGTTGGGGAGGCGGGACAGCGAGTCACGGTGGATCAGCCCCAGCATTTT

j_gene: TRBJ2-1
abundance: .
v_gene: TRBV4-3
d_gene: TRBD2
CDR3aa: CASSQSSGSWVSEQFF
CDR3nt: TGCGCCAGCAGCCAGAGTAGCGGGAGTTGGGTCAGTGAGCAGTTCTTC

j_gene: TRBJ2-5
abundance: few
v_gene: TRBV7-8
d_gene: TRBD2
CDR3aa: CASSFGTTRRETQYF
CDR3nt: TGTGCCAGCAGCTTTGGGACTACCCGGAGGGAGACCCAGTACTTC

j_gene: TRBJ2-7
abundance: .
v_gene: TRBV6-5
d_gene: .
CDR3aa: CASSYSSPERAAYEQYF
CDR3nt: TGTGCCAGCAGTTACTCGAGCCCTGAGCGGGCAGCCTACGAGCAGTACTTC

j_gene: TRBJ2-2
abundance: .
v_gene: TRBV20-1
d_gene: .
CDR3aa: CSARDEGTHTGELFF
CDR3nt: TGCAGTGCTAGAGATGAGGGTACGCACACCGGGGAGCTGTTTTTT

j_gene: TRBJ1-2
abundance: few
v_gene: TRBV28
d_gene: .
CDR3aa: CASSLLAGNYGYTF
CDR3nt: TGTGCCAGCAGTTTATTGGCGGGTAACTATGGCTACACCTTC

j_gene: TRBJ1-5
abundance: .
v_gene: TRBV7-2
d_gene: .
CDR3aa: CASSEPGMPQHF
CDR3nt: TGTGCCAGCAGCGAGCCAGGGATGCCCCAGCATTTT

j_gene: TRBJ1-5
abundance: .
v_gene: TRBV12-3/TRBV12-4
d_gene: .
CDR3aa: CASSPGQLSNQPQHF
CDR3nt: TGTGCCAGCAGTCCCGGACAGCTTAGCAATCAGCCCCAGCATTTT

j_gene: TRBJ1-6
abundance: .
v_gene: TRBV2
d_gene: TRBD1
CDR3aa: CASRHNRGSSPLHF
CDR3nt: TGTGCCAGCAGACACAACAGGGGGAGTTCACCCCTCCACTTT

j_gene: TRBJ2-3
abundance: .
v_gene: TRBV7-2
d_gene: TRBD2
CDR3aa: CASSLVGTSGVTDTQYF
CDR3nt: TGTGCCAGCAGCTTAGTCGGGACTAGCGGGGTCACAGATACGCAGTATTTT

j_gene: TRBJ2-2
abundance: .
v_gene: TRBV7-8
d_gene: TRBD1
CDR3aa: CASSLGAGGNTGELFF
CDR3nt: TGTGCCAGCAGCCTAGGGGCAGGGGGGAACACCGGGGAGCTGTTTTTT

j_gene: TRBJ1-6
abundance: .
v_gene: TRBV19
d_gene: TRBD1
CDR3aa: CASSILMTGAKNSPLHF
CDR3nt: TGTGCCAGTAGTATCCTCATGACAGGGGCGAAAAATTCACCCCTCCACTTT

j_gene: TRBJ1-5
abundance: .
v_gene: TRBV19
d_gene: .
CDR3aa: CASSIDPPTPQHF
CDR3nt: TGTGCCAGTAGTATAGATCCACCGACGCCCCAGCATTTT

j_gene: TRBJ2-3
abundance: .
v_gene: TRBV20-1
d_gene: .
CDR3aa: CSAASDTQYF
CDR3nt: TGCAGTGCCGCATCAGATACGCAGTATTTT

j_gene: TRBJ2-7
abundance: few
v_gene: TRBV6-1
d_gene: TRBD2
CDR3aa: CASSALAGVSVVGSYEQYF
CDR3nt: TGTGCCAGCAGTGCTCTAGCGGGAGTTTCGGTAGTTGGGTCCTACGAGCAGTACTTC

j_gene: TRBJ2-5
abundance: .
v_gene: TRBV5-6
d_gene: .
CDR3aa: CASSPLGGERGETQYF
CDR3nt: TGTGCCAGCAGCCCCTTGGGGGGCGAGCGCGGAGAGACCCAGTACTTC

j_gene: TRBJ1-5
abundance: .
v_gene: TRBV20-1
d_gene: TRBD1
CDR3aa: CSARIAGTVDQPQHF
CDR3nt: TGCAGTGCTCGGATTGCCGGGACAGTAGATCAGCCCCAGCATTTT

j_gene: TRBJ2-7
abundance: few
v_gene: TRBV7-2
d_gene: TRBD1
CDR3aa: CASSLDRGNWYEQYF
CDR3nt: TGTGCCAGCAGCTTGGACAGGGGAAATTGGTACGAGCAGTACTTC

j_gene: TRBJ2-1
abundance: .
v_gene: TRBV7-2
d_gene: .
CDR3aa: CASSPSYNEQFF
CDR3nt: TGTGCCAGCAGCCCCTCCTACAATGAGCAGTTCTTC

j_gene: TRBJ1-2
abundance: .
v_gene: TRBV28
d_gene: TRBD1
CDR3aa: CASSLLSLRTGYYGYTF
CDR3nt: TGTGCCAGCAGTTTACTAAGCCTCCGGACAGGGTACTATGGCTACACCTTC

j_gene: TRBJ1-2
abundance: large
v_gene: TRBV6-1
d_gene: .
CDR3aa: CASSPLSDGYTF
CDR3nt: TGTGCCAGCAGCCCCTTGTCCGACGGCTACACCTTC

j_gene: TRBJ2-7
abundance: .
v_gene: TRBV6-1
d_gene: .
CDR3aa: CASSMDIWKQYF
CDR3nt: TGTGCCAGCAGCATGGACATTTGGAAGCAGTACTTC

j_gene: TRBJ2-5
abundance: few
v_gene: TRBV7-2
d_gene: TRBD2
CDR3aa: CASSQRLAGLETQYF
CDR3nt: TGTGCCAGCAGCCAAAGACTAGCGGGGCTGGAGACCCAGTACTTC

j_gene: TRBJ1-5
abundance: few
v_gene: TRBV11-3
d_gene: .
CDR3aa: CASSLEGGDQPQHF
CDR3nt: TGTGCCAGCAGCTTAGAGGGTGGGGATCAGCCCCAGCATTTT

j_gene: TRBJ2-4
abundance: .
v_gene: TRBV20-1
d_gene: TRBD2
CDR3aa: CSAVLTSGSQNIQYF
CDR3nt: TGCAGTGCTGTATTGACTAGCGGGAGCCAAAACATTCAGTACTTC

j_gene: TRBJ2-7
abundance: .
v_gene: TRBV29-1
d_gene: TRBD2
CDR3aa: CSVEAGTSGSGYEQYF
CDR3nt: TGCAGCGTTGAAGCGGGTACTAGCGGGAGTGGCTACGAGCAGTACTTC

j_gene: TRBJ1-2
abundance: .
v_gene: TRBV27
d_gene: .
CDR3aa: CASSSGWTGASRNSYTF
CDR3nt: TGTGCCAGCAGTTCGGGGTGGACGGGCGCCTCTAGGAATAGCTACACCTTC

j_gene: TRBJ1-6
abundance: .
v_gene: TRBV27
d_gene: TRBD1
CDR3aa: CASSKGLRRDRADPFHF
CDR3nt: TGTGCCAGCAGTAAGGGGCTAAGACGGGACAGGGCGGACCCCTTCCACTTT

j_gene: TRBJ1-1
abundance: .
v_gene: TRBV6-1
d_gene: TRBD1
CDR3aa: CAGRQGDTEAFF
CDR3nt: TGTGCCGGCAGACAGGGTGACACTGAAGCTTTCTTT